Listed here are 16 T cell receptor beta chains from one sample, sequenced in a study of blood T cell repertoires in COVID-19 (dated by TCRdb to the early 2020s). Library preparation employed the immunoSEQ multiplex PCR assay. TCRdb mirrors the immuneACCESS table, restricted to in-frame sequences. Some clones are absent from its copies; in checked studies, under half trace to an unresolved V gene, and the reason for the others is unknown. A total of about 84,000 clones appear in this sample, nearly 95% of them only once. Of the sample, about 4.5% is held by the ten largest clones. The material sequenced was peripheral blood. These TCRs come from a human donor with active COVID-19. The donor label of this sample is uncertain.

CDR3 sequence: CASSELAGAGGETQYF. CDR3 DNA sequence: TGTGCCAGCAGTGAACTAGCGGGAGCAGGGGGAGAGACCCAGTACTTC. The genes are TRBV6-1 and TRBJ2-5; TRBD2 matches at 10 bases. CDR1 is MNHNS and CDR2 is SASEGT in the germline V gene. This CDR3 contains 16 residues. V lost 2 bases and J lost 4; bases outside the gene matches: 7.

The J gene is TRBJ2-3, the V gene TRBV10-3; 7 nucleotides match TRBD2. From germline, CDR1 is ENHRY and CDR2 SYGVKD. The trim removed 6 bases at V and 2 bases at J, leaving 5 bases unmatched. CDR3 length equals 14 residues. The CDR3 nucleotides read TGTGCCATCAGGGGGACTACCGACACAGATACGCAGTATTTT. Amino acid sequence: CAIRGTTDTDTQYF.

The chain carries TRBV5-1 and TRBJ2-1; TRBD1 aligns across 9 bases. The junction had 3 bases not matched to a gene; V was cut back by 0 bases and J by 5 bases. CDR1 and CDR2 from the germline V gene are SGHRS and YFSETQ. The CDR3 runs to 15 residues. In DNA form, the CDR3 reads TGCGCCAGCAGCTTGGGGGACAGGGACCACAATGAGCAGTTCTTC. Protein: CASSLGDRDHNEQFF.

Here the CDR3 DNA reads TGCGCCAGCAGTCATACATATCCCTCCTACGAGCAGTACTTC. Its protein product is CASSHTYPSYEQYF. The V and J genes are TRBV23-1 and TRBJ2-7; D gene uncertain. TRBV23-1 is an open reading frame, and its role is uncertain. Trimming removed 3 bases from V and 0 bases from J, with 9 bases in between. The CDR3 has 14 amino acids.

The rearrangement links TRBV28 to TRBJ2-1, with TRBD2 identical over 12 bases. Germline V lookup: CDR1 MDHEN, CDR2 SYDVKM. J gave up 4 bases and V 3 bases, and 13 bases lay outside the gene matches. The CDR3 length is 19 residues. For the CDR3, the DNA is TGTGCCAGCAGTTTTTCGACCATGACTAGCGGGGGACCTTACAATGAGCAGTTCTTC. This encodes CASSFSTMTSGGPYNEQFF.

The chain uses TRBV18 and TRBJ2-1; D ambiguous. This CDR3 comprises 11 residues. Germline V lookup: CDR1 KGHSH, CDR2 LQKENI. Trimming shortened V by 5 bases and J by 9 bases, and 8 bases separated the two germline ends. The CDR3 nucleotides are TGTGCCAGCTCAGGAGAGAGTGAGCAGTTCTTC. This codes for CASSGESEQFF.

CDR3 sequence (DNA): TGTGCCAGCAGCTTATCTAGGAATGAGCAGTTCTTC. This translates into CASSLSRNEQFF. The rearrangement uses TRBV11-2 and TRBJ2-1; D is unresolved. V lost 2 bases, J lost 7 bases, and 6 bases lay in between. The CDR3 spans 12 residues. Germline values: CDR1 SGHAT, CDR2 FQNNGV.

The J gene is TRBJ2-7, the V gene TRBV6-6; D not resolved. CDR3 size: 11 residues. V lost 6 bases and J 2 bases, leaving 5 bases between the germline ends. Germline values: CDR1 MNHNY, CDR2 SVGAGI (reference sequence). In DNA form, the CDR3 reads TGTGCCAGCAGCCAAACCTACGAGCAGTACTTC. Translating it yields CASSQTYEQYF.

The chain joins TRBV20-1 to TRBJ1-2; D gene ambiguous. CDR1 and CDR2 (germline): DFQATT, SNEGSKA (reference sequence). The germline V and J ends were trimmed by 6 bases and 3 bases, with 5 bases remaining between them. This CDR3 is built from 10 residues. CDR3 in amino acids: CSAPYYGYTF. The CDR3 bases are TGCAGTGCCCCCTACTATGGCTACACCTTC.

The chain links TRBV23-1 to TRBJ2-3, with 10 bases fitting TRBD2. TRBV23-1 is flagged as an ORF with uncertain function. The CDR3 consists of 19 residues. The junction had 18 bases not matched to a gene; V was cut back by 2 bases and J by 7 bases. CDR3 coding DNA: TGCGCCAGCAGTCAAATAGCCCCCTTCGGACTAGCGGTATCGAATACGCAGTATTTT. Protein product: CASSQIAPFGLAVSNTQYF.

This rearrangement joins TRBV19 to TRBJ2-1; TRBD1 matches at 9 bases. Germline-derived CDR1 and CDR2 are LNHDA and SQIVND (reference sequence). The V and J ends lost 0 bases and 6 bases, in that order; junction bases with no gene match: 9. There are 17 residues in the CDR3. The CDR3 sequence: CASSIDIGRQGGNEQFF. As DNA, the CDR3 is TGTGCCAGTAGTATAGATATTGGGCGACAGGGGGGCAATGAGCAGTTCTTC.

The rearrangement links TRBV12-3 or TRBV12-4 to TRBJ1-2, with a weak D call TRBD1 (6 bases). There are 13 residues in the CDR3. Trimming cost V 6 bases and J 2 bases, with 10 bases left between them. The CDR3 region has the DNA TGTGCCAGCAGGCCAGGGGAGAACTATGGCTACACCTTC. Protein: CASRPGENYGYTF.

This clone has a single count. The V and J genes are TRBV9 and TRBJ2-1, with 9 bases matching TRBD2. Germline CDR1 reads SGDLS; CDR2 reads YYNGEE. The CDR3 extends over 15 amino acids. J lost 4 bases, V lost 3 bases, and 5 bases had no gene match. The CDR3 spells CASSEGLALYNEQFF. The CDR3 coding sequence is TGTGCCAGCAGCGAAGGACTAGCGTTATACAATGAGCAGTTCTTC. Complete variable domain (other parts from reference TRBV9 and TRBJ2-1): DSGVTQTPKHLITATGQRVTLRCSPRSGDLSVYWYQQSLDQGLQFLIQYYNGEERAKGNILERFSAQQFPDLHSELNLSSLELGDSALYFCASSEGLALYNEQFFGPGTRLTVL.

The rearrangement joins TRBV28 to TRBJ2-3, with 9 positions matching TRBD1. Germline V gives CDR1 MDHEN, CDR2 SYDVKM. This CDR3 contains 16 residues. Trimming took 5 bases from V and 2 from J; bases not matched to a gene: 8. CDR3 sequence (DNA): TGTGCCAGCAGTCCGGCGGGGACAGGGCTCACAGATACGCAGTATTTT. Encoded protein: CASSPAGTGLTDTQYF.

This clone was counted a single time. The rearrangement joins TRBV7-9 to TRBJ1-6; 9 nucleotides align to TRBD1. Trimming removed 8 bases from V and 7 bases from J; junction bases left unmatched: 3. Germline V gives CDR1 SEHNR, CDR2 FQNEAQ (reference sequence). The CDR3 is made up of 13 amino acids. CDR3 sequence: CASSTGGNSPLHF. The CDR3 DNA sequence: TGTGCCAGCTCTACAGGGGGCAATTCACCCCTCCACTTT.

The CDR3 nucleotides read TGTGCCAGCAGCCGGGACAGGGCAAGTTCTAACTATGGCTACACCTTC. Its protein is CASSRDRASSNYGYTF. The chain joins TRBV7-9 to TRBJ1-2; 9 bases match TRBD1. With 5 bases clipped from V and 0 bases from J, the junction kept 7 bases outside the gene matches. Germline loops: CDR1 SEHNR, CDR2 FQNEAQ (reference sequence). This CDR3 is built from 16 residues.